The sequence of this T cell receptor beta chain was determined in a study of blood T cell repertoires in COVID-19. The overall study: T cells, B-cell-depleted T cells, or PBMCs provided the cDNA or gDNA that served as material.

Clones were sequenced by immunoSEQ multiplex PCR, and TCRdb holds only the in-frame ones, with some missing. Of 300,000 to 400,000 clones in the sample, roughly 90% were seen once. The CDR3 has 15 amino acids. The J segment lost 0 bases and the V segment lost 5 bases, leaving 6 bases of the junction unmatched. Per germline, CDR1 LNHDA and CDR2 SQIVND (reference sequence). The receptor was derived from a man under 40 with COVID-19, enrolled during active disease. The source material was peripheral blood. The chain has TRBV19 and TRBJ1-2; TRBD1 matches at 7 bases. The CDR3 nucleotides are TGTGCCAGTAGTCCTGGGGACAGACCTAACTATGGCTACACCTTC. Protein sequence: CASSPGDRPNYGYTF.